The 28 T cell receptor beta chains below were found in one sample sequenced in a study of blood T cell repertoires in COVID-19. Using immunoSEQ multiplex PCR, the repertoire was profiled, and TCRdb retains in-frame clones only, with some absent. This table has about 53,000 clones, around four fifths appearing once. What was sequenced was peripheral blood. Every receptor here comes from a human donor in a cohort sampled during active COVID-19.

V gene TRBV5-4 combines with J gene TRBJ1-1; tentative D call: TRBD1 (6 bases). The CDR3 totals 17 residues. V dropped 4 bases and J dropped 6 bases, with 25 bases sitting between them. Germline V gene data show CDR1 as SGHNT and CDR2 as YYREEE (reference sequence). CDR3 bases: TGTGCCAGCAGCCGAGGGGGGGGAACAGGGAGGGTGGCTGAAGCTTTCTTT. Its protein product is CASSRGGGTGRVAEAFF.

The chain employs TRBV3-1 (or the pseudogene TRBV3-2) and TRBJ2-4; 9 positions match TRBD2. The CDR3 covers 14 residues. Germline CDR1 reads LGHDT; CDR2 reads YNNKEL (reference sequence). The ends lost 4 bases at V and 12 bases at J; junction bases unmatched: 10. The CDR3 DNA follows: TGTGCCAGCAGCCGGACTAGCGAGAGTGGGCATCAGTACTTC. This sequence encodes CASSRTSESGHQYF.

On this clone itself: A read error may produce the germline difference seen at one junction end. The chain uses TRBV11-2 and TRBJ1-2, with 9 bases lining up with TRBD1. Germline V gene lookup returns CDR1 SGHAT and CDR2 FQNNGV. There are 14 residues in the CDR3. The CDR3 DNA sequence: TGTGCCAGCAGCCTATCCGGGACAGGGTACCGAGGAGACTTC. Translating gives CASSLSGTGYRGDF.

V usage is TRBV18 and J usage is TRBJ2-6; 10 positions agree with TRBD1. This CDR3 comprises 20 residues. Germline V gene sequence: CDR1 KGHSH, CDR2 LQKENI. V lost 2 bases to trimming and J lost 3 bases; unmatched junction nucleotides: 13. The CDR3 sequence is CASSPLGQGVLFYGANVLTF. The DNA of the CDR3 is TGTGCCAGCTCACCATTAGGACAGGGGGTTCTTTTCTATGGGGCCAACGTCCTGACTTTC.

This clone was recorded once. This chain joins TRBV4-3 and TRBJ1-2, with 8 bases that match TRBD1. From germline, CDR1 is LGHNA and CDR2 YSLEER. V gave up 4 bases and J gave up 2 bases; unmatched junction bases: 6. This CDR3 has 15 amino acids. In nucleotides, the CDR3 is TGCGCCAGCAGCCCCAGTAGGACAGGGAACTATGGCTACACCTTC. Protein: CASSPSRTGNYGYTF.

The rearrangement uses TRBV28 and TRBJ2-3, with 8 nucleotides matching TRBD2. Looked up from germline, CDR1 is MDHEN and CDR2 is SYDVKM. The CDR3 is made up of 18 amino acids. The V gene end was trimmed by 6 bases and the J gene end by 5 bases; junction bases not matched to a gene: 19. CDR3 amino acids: CASSTSDIGREVGDTQYF. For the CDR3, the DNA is TGTGCCAGCAGCACCAGTGATATAGGGCGGGAGGTAGGAGATACGCAGTATTTT.

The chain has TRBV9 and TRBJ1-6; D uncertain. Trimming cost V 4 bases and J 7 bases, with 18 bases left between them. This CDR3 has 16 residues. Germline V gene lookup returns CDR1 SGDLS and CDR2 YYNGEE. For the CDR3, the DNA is TGTGCCAGCAGCTCCGCCATAGGACTGTTAAATTCACCCCTCCACTTT. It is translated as CASSSAIGLLNSPLHF.

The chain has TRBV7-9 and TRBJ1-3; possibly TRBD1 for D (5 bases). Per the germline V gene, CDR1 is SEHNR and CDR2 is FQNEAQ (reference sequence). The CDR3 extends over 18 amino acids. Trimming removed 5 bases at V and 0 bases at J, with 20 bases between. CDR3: CASSSESSIDSSGNTIYF. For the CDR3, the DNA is TGTGCCAGCAGCAGCGAGTCATCTATAGACAGCTCTGGAAACACCATATATTTT.

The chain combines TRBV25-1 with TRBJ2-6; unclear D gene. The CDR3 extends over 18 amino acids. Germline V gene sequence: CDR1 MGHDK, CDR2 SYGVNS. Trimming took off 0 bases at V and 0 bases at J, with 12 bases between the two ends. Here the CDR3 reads CASSEYMNYHSGANVLTF. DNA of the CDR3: TGTGCCAGCAGTGAATATATGAACTACCACTCTGGGGCCAACGTCCTGACTTTC.

CDR3 residues: CATSSPGGARELFF. The CDR3 DNA sequence: TGTGCCACCAGTAGTCCGGGGGGAGCCAGGGAGCTGTTTTTT. This chain uses TRBV24-1 with TRBJ2-2, with 7 bases lining up with TRBD2. There are 14 residues in the CDR3. CDR1 and CDR2 (germline): KGHDR, SFDVKD. V lost 6 bases, J lost 9 bases, and 9 bases stayed unmatched.

The CDR3 DNA sequence: TGTGCCAGCAGCCCCGCCGCGGGTAATGAAAAACTGTTTTTT. It codes for CASSPAAGNEKLFF. The V and J genes are TRBV7-2 and TRBJ1-4; no definite D call. Looked up from germline, CDR1 is SGHTA and CDR2 is FQGNSA. This CDR3 has 14 residues. Trimming left V 5 bases short and J 4 bases short, with 11 bases between.

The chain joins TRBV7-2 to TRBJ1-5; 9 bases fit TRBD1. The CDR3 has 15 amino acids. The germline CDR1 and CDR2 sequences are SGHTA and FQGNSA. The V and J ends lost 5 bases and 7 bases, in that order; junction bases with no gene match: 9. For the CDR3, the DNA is TGTGCCAGCAGCCTCTTGGGACAGGGATTACAGCCCCAGCATTTT. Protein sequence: CASSLLGQGLQPQHF.

CDR3 in DNA: TGTGCCAGTAGTAGCCCTTTTAGAACCGGGGTCCACACAGATACGCAGTATTTT. Translating it yields CASSSPFRTGVHTDTQYF. The chain combines TRBV19 with TRBJ2-3, with D possibly being TRBD2 (5 bases). The germline CDR1 and CDR2 sequences are LNHDA and SQIVND (reference sequence). The V end lost 4 bases, the J end lost 2 bases, and 22 bases lay between the germline ends. The CDR3 consists of 18 residues. The full variable domain, in which reference TRBV19 and TRBJ2-3 provide the parts outside the CDR3, is DGGITQSPKYLFRKEGQNVTLSCEQNLNHDAMYWYRQDPGQGLRLIYYSQIVNDFQKGDIAEGYSVSREKKESFPLTVTSAQKNPTAFYLCASSSPFRTGVHTDTQYFGPGTRLTVL.

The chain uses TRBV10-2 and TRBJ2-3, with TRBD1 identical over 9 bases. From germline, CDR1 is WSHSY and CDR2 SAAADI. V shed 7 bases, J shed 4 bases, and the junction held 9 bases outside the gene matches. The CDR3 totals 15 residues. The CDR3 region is CASTRVQGAADTQYF. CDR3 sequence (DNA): TGCGCCAGCACCCGGGTACAGGGGGCGGCAGATACGCAGTATTTT.

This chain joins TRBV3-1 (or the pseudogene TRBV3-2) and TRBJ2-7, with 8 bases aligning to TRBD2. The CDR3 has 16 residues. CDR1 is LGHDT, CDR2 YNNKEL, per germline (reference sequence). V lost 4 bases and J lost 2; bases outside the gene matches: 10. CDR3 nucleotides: TGTGCCAGCAGCCCTTCCCAACTAGCGGCCCCCTACGAGCAGTACTTC. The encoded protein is CASSPSQLAAPYEQYF.

This CDR3 reads CASSLRRTSGTTGELFF. CDR3 in DNA: TGTGCCAGCAGCTTAAGAAGGACTAGCGGGACGACCGGGGAGCTGTTTTTT. The chain is built from TRBV7-3 and TRBJ2-2; 12 bases agree with TRBD2. V gave up 1 base and J gave up 5 bases; unmatched junction bases: 5. Germline lookup yields CDR1 SGHTA and CDR2 FQGTGA. The CDR3 totals 17 residues.

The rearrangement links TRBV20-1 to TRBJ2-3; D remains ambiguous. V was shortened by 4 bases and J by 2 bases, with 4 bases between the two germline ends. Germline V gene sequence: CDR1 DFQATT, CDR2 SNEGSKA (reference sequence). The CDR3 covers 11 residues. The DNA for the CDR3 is TGCAGTGCTACACACACAGATACGCAGTATTTT. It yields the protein CSATHTDTQYF.

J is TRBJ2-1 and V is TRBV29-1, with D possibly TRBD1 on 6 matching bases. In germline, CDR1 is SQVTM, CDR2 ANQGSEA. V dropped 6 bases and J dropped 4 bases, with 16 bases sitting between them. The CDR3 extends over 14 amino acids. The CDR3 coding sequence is TGCAGCGTACGCACAGGGCCCTCTTACAATGAGCAGTTCTTC. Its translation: CSVRTGPSYNEQFF.

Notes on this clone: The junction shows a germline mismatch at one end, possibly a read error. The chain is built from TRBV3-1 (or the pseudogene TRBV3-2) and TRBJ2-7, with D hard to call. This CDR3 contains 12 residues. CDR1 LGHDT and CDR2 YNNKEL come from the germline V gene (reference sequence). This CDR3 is CASSQDIGSWVF. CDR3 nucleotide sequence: TGTGCCAGCAGCCAAGATATCGGGTCCTGGGTCTTC.

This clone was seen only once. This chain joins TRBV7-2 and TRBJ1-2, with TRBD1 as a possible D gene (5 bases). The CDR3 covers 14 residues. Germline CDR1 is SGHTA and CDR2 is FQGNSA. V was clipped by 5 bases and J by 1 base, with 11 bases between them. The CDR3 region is CASSIHQGNYGYTF. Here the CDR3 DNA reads TGTGCCAGCAGCATCCACCAGGGTAACTATGGCTACACCTTC.

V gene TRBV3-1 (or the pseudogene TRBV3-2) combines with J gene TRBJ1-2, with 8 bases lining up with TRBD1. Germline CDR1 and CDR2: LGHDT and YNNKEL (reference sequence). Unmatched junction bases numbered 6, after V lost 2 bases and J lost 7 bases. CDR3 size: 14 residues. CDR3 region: CASSQSDRGFGYTF. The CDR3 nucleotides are TGTGCCAGCAGCCAATCCGACAGGGGCTTTGGCTACACCTTC.

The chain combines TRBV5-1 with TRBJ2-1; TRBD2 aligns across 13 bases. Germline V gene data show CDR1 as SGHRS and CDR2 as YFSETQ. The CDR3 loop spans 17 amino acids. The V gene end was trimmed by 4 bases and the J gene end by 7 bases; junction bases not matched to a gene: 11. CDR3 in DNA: TGCGCCAGCAGCGGACAGCCGGGACTAGCGGGATTGAATGAGCAGTTCTTC. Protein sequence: CASSGQPGLAGLNEQFF.

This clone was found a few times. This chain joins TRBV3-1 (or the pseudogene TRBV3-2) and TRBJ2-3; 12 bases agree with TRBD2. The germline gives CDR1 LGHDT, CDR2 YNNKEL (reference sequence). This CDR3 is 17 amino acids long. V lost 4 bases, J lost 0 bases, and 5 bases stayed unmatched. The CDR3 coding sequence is TGTGCCAGCAGCCCGACTAGCGGGGGCTCTAGCACAGATACGCAGTATTTT. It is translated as CASSPTSGGSSTDTQYF.

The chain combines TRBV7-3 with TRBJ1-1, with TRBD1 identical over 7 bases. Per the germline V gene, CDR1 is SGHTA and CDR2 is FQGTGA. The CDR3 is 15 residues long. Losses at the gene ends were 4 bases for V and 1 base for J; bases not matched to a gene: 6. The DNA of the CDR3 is TGTGCCAGCAGCTCAGGGGGAGAGCCGAACACTGAAGCTTTCTTT. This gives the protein CASSSGGEPNTEAFF.

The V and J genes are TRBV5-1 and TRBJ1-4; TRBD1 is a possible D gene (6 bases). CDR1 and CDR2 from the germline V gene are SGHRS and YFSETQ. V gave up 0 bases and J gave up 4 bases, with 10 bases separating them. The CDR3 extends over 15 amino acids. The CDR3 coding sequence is TGCGCCAGCAGCTTGGGCAGGGGCATTAATGAAAAACTGTTTTTT. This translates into CASSLGRGINEKLFF.

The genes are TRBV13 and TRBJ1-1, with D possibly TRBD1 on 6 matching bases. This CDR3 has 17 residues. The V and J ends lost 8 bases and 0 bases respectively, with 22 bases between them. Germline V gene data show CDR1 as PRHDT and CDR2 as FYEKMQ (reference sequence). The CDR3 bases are TGTGCCAGCGGACGCGCAGGGGCGGGGGTAATGAACACTGAAGCTTTCTTT. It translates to CASGRAGAGVMNTEAFF.

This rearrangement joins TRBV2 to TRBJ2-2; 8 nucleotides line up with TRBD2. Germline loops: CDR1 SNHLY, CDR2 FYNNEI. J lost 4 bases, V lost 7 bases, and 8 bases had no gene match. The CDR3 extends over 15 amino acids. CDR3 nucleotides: TGTGCCAGCAAAAGGGACGGGGGGGGCACCGGGGAGCTGTTTTTT. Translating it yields CASKRDGGGTGELFF.

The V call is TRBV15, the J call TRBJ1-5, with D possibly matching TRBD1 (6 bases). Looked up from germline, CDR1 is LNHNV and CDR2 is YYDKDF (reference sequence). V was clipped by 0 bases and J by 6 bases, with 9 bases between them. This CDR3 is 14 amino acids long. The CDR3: CATSRDQGRQPQHF. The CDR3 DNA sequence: TGTGCCACCAGCAGAGATCAGGGGCGTCAGCCCCAGCATTTT.